This T cell receptor (beta chain) was sequenced for a study of T cells after yellow fever vaccination. Study-wide points: After the booster, roughly 96% of CD4 and about nine tenths of CD8 primary-response clones were re-detected.

Trimming removed 7 bases at V and 5 bases at J, with 6 bases between. CDR3 length: 11 residues. TCRdb reprocessed the 5' RACE reads with MiXCR, giving one entry per CDR3 protein. The data hold just under 600,000 distinct CDR3 sequences, with 13% observed a single time. Regarding this clonotype: The antigen is not known.

The chain carries TRBV12-3 or TRBV12-4 and TRBJ2-1; D is unresolved. This sequence was found in a man aged 25-45 years who received the YFV17D yellow fever vaccine. The material was PBMCs, obtained on the day of the yellow fever booster vaccination. The CDR3 DNA is TGTGCCAGCACGGAAGACAATGAGCAGTTCTTC. Translating gives CASTEDNEQFF.